A single sample is the source of the 6 T cell receptor beta chains below, sequenced in a study of metastatic and nonmetastatic thyroid tumors. TCRdb reanalyzed the PCR reads with MiXCR. The sample has approximately 13,000 clones; 33% are singletons. Patients underwent thyroid surgery, and none had received any treatment before it. The sequencing input was tumor tissue. Source of these receptors: a male donor with papillary thyroid cancer or a benign thyroid nodule (not recorded which). Some clones in this sample may be carry-over from other donors' samples.

The CDR3 loop is CASSLVYYEQYF. CDR3 nucleotides: TGTGCCAGCAGCTTAGTATACTACGAGCAGTACTTC. The chain links TRBV11-2 to TRBJ2-7; D is uncertain. The germline V gene encodes CDR1 SGHAT and CDR2 FQNNGV. This CDR3 contains 12 residues. The germline V and J ends were trimmed by 1 base and 3 bases, with 4 bases remaining between them.

Only a few counts were recorded for this clone. The rearrangement joins TRBV6-4 to TRBJ2-5; 11 nucleotides agree with TRBD2. CDR3 length: 15 residues. Trimming at V came to 3 bases and at J to 1 base, leaving 1 base not matched to a gene. The germline V gene has CDR1 MRHNA and CDR2 SNTAGT. The CDR3 sequence: CASSELAGAQETQYF. The DNA of the CDR3 is TGTGCCAGCAGTGAACTAGCGGGGGCCCAAGAGACCCAGTACTTC.

This clone turned up a few times. The chain uses TRBV28 and TRBJ1-1; 7 bases align to TRBD1. V shed 2 bases, J shed 3 bases, and the junction held 15 bases outside the gene matches. This CDR3 spans 18 amino acids. Germline assignment: CDR1 MDHEN and CDR2 SYDVKM. CDR3 DNA sequence: TGTGCCAGCAGTTTAGAGGGCAGGGGGTATTTGGGGTACACTGAAGCTTTCTTT. This sequence encodes CASSLEGRGYLGYTEAFF.

The rearrangement links TRBV19 to TRBJ1-5, with unresolved D. This CDR3 is 17 amino acids long. Germline V gene data show CDR1 as LNHDA and CDR2 as SQIVND (reference sequence). V was pared by 5 bases and J by 2 bases, with 19 bases between. The CDR3: CASSPQAIVEGNQPQHF. The CDR3 coding sequence is TGTGCCAGTAGTCCTCAGGCTATAGTGGAGGGCAATCAGCCCCAGCATTTT.

Many counts were recorded for this clone. The V gene is TRBV27, the J gene TRBJ2-7; 8 bases are shared with TRBD1. V trimming: 6 bases; J trimming: 5 bases; junction bases outside the gene matches: 6. The germline V gene encodes CDR1 MNHEY and CDR2 SMNVEV (reference sequence). The CDR3 runs to 13 residues. In DNA, the CDR3 is TGTGCCAGCAGGTATGGACAGGGAGACGAGCAGTACTTC. Residues: CASRYGQGDEQYF.

By frequency in the sample, this clone is large (0.1 to 1%). This sequence joins TRBV11-1 and TRBJ2-7; D gene unclear. Germline CDR1 is SGHAT and CDR2 is FQDESV (reference sequence). Trimming stripped 1 base from V and 0 bases from J, with 10 bases between. This CDR3 region has 15 residues. CDR3 sequence reads: CASSLGQVSSYEQYF. The CDR3 coding sequence is TGTGCCAGCAGCTTAGGCCAAGTGAGCTCCTACGAGCAGTACTTC.